The 6 T cell receptor beta chains below were found in one sample sequenced in a study of cytomegalovirus exposure and HLA in healthy donors (dated by TCRdb to the late 2010s). Receptor libraries were prepared by the immunoSEQ multiplex PCR assay. In its TCRdb copy, this immuneACCESS table keeps in-frame sequences only and misses some clones. Where compared with another copy, unresolved V genes explain less than half of these, and the others have no known cause. The sample table contains about 330,000 clones; only one count was recorded for approximately 90% of them. In total, the top ten clones hold 1.2% of the sample. Material: PBMCs. All receptors come from a woman aged 30 to 39 in good health and CMV-seropositive.

V is TRBV4-3 and J is TRBJ1-5; D ambiguous. Trimming stripped 0 bases from V and 8 bases from J, with 14 bases between. Germline CDR1 is LGHNA and CDR2 is YSLEER. This CDR3 has 15 amino acids. The CDR3 sequence: CASSQERRQTKPQHF. In nucleotides, the CDR3 is TGCGCCAGCAGCCAAGAGAGGCGGCAAACTAAGCCCCAGCATTTT.

As for this clone: The same CDR3 can be traced to other DNA sequences in this sample. The chain couples TRBV9 to TRBJ2-7; 7 bases are a match to TRBD1. CDR1 is SGDLS and CDR2 is YYNGEE in the germline V gene. V was clipped by 0 bases and J by 2 bases; unmatched bases: 2. CDR3 length equals 14 residues. CDR3 region: CASSVGQGAYEQYF. The CDR3 coding sequence is TGTGCCAGCAGCGTAGGACAGGGAGCCTACGAGCAGTACTTC.

The chain couples TRBV6-6 to TRBJ1-6, with D maybe TRBD1 (5 bases). V lost 4 bases and J 9 bases, leaving 10 bases between the germline ends. The CDR3 covers 13 residues. Germline CDR1 MNHNY, CDR2 SVGAGI (reference sequence). The DNA of the CDR3 is TGTGCCAGCAGTTCGGGGGTTCCTTCACCCCTCCACTTT. Translating it yields CASSSGVPSPLHF.

V usage is TRBV28 and J usage is TRBJ2-6, with a weak D call TRBD1 (6 bases). The V end was cut by 5 bases, the J end by 4 bases, with 12 bases between. This CDR3 has 15 residues. The germline gives CDR1 MDHEN, CDR2 SYDVKM. CDR3 residues: CASSPNRDGANVLTF. CDR3 nucleotide sequence: TGTGCCAGCAGTCCTAACAGGGACGGGGCCAACGTCCTGACTTTC.

The chain carries TRBV28 and TRBJ2-3; tentatively, D is TRBD1 (5 bases). The germline V gene has CDR1 MDHEN and CDR2 SYDVKM. V was clipped by 3 bases and J by 2 bases, with 9 bases between them. This CDR3 spans 14 amino acids. CDR3: CASSFQQDTDTQYF. The CDR3, as DNA: TGTGCCAGCAGTTTCCAACAGGACACAGATACGCAGTATTTT.

The chain employs TRBV7-6 and TRBJ1-5; D unclear. The CDR3 has 16 residues. Germline assignment: CDR1 SGHVS and CDR2 FNYEAQ. V was pared by 5 bases and J by 6 bases, with 20 bases between. In DNA form, the CDR3 reads TGTGCCAGCAGCCCTGTGGGCAGAGAGATTGGTCAGCCCCAGCATTTT. Amino acids: CASSPVGREIGQPQHF.